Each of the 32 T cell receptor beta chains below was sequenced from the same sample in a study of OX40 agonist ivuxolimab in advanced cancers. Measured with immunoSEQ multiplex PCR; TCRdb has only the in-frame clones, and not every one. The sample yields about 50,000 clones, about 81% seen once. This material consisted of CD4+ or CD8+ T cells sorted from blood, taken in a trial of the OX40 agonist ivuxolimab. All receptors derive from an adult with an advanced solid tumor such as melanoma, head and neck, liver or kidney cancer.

The CDR3 region has the DNA TGTGCCAGCAGCTTAGGTACGCTGGATACGCAGTATTTT. Its protein is CASSLGTLDTQYF. This rearrangement joins TRBV11-2 to TRBJ2-3; no firm D call. Between the trimmed V and J ends, which lost 1 base and 6 bases, there was a span of 8 bases. This CDR3 comprises 13 residues. The germline V gene has CDR1 SGHAT and CDR2 FQNNGV.

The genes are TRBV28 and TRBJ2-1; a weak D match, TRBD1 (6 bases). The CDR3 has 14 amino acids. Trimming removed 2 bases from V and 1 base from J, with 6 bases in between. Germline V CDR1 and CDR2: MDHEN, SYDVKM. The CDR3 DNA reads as TGTGCCAGCAGTTTACAGGGGTCCTACAATGAGCAGTTCTTC. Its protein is CASSLQGSYNEQFF. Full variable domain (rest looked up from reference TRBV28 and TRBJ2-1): DVKVTQSSRYLVKRTGEKVFLECVQDMDHENMFWYRQDPGLGLRLIYFSYDVKMKEKGDIPEGYSVSREKKERFSLILESASTNQTSMYLCASSLQGSYNEQFFGPGTRLTVL.

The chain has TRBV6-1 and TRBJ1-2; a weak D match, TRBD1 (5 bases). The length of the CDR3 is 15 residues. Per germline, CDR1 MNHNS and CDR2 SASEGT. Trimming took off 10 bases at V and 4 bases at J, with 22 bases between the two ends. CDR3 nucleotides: TGTGCCACCTTACAAACTGGGACCCTGGTCTATGGCTACACCTTC. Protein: CATLQTGTLVYGYTF.

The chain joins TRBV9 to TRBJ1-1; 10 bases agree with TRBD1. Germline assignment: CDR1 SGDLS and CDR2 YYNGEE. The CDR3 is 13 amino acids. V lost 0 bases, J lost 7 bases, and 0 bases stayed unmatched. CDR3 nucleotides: TGTGCCAGCAGCGTAGGGACAGGGGGTGAAGCTTTCTTT. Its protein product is CASSVGTGGEAFF.

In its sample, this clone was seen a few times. The CDR3 DNA reads TGTGCCAGCAGCGTTGCGGAGAGCACAGATACGCAGTATTTT. The encoded protein is CASSVAESTDTQYF. The chain links TRBV5-4 to TRBJ2-3; D uncertain. The CDR3 has 14 amino acids. The ends were cut back, 4 bases at V and 0 bases at J, with 9 bases in the middle. Germline V CDR1 and CDR2: SGHNT, YYREEE (reference sequence).

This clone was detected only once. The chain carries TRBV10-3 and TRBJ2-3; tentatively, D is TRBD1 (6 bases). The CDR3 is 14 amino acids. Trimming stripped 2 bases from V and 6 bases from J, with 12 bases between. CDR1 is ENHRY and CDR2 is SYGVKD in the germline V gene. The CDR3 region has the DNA TGTGCCATCAGTGAGAGGGGGAGAGGGGATACGCAGTATTTT. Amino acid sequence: CAISERGRGDTQYF.

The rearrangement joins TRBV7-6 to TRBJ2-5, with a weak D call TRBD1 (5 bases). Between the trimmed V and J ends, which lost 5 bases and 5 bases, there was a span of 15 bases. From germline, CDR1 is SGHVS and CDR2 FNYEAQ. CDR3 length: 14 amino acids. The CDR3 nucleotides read TGTGCCAGCAGCCGACAGCTTTCTGGGGAGACCCAGTACTTC. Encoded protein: CASSRQLSGETQYF. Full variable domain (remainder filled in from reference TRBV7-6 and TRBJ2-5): GAGVSQSPRYKVTKRGQDVALRCDPISGHVSLYWYRQALGQGPEFLTYFNYEAQQDKSGLPNDRFSAERPEGSISTLTIQRTEQRDSAMYRCASSRQLSGETQYFGPGTRLLVL.

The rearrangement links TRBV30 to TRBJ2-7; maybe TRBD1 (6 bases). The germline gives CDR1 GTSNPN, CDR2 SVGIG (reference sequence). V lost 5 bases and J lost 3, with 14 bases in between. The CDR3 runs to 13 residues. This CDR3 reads CAWLGQNNYEQYF. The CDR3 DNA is TGTGCCTGGCTAGGACAGAACAACTACGAGCAGTACTTC.

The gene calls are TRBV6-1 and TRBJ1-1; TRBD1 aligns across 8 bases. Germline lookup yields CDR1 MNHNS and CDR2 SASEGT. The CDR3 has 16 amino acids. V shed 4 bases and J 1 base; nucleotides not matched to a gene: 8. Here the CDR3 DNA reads TGTGCCAGCAGTGTACCCCGGACAGGGAAGAACACTGAAGCTTTCTTT. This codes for CASSVPRTGKNTEAFF.

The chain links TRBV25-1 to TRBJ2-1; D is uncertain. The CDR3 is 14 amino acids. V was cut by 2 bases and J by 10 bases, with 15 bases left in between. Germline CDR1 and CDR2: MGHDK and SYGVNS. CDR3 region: CASSEMGSLWEQFF. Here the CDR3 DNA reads TGTGCCAGCAGTGAAATGGGCTCGTTGTGGGAGCAGTTCTTC.

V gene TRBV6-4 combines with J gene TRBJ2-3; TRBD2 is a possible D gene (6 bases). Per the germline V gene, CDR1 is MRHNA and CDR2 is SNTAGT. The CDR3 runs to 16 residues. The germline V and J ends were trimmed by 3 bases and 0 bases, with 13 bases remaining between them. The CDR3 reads CASSEAASESTDTQYF. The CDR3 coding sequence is TGTGCCAGCAGTGAGGCTGCTAGCGAAAGCACAGATACGCAGTATTTT.

The CDR3 loop reads CASSGQGNGNQPQHF. The CDR3 region has the DNA TGTGCCAGCAGTGGACAGGGGAACGGTAATCAGCCCCAGCATTTT. The chain employs TRBV7-1 and TRBJ1-5, with 9 bases lining up with TRBD1. TRBV7-1 is identified as an open reading frame with a role that is uncertain. The CDR3 is 15 residues long. Trimming cost V 6 bases and J 4 bases; bases outside gene matches: 7.

CDR3 sequence: CASSQVITSYEQYF. CDR3 nucleotide sequence: TGCGCCAGCAGCCAAGTTATTACCTCCTACGAGCAGTACTTC. The V and J genes are TRBV4-1 and TRBJ2-7; no clear D gene. The CDR3 consists of 14 residues. Germline V gene lookup returns CDR1 MGHRA and CDR2 YSYEKL. V gave up 1 base and J gave up 0 bases, with 7 bases separating them.

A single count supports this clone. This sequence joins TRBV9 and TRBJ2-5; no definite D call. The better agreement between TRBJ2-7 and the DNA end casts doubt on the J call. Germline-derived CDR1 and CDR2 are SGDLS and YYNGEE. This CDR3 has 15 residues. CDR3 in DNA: TGTGCCAGCAGCGTAGGGAGCAAGGCCTACTACGAGCAGTACTTC. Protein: CASSVGSKAYYEQYF.

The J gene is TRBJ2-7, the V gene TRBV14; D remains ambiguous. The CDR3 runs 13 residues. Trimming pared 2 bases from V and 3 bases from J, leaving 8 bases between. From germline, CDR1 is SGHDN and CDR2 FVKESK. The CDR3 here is CASSQWADYEQYF. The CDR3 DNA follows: TGTGCCAGCAGCCAATGGGCAGACTACGAGCAGTACTTC.

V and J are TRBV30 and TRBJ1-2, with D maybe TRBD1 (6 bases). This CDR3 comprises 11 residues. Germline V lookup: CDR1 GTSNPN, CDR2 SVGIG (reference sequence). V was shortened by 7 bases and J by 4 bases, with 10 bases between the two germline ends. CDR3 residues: CALQGTYGYTF. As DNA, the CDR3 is TGTGCCTTACAGGGTACCTATGGCTACACCTTC. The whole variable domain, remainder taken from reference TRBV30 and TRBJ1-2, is SQTIHQWPATLVQPVGSPLSLECTVEGTSNPNLYWYRQAAGRGLQLLFYSVGIGQISSEVPQNLSASRPQDRQFILSSKKLLLSDSGFYLCALQGTYGYTFGSGTRLTVV.

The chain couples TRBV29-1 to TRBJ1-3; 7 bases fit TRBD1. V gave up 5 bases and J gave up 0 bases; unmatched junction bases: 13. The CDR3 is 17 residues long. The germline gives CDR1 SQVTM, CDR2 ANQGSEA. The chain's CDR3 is CSVRSSGTVNSGNTIYF. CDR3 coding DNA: TGCAGCGTTAGATCTTCCGGGACAGTTAACTCTGGAAACACCATATATTTT. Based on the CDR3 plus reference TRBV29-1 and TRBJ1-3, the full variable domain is SAVISQKPSRDICQRGTSLTIQCQVDSQVTMMFWYRQQPGQSLTLIATANQGSEATYESGFVIDKFPISRPNLTFSTLTVSNMSPEDSSIYLCSVRSSGTVNSGNTIYFGEGSWLTVV.

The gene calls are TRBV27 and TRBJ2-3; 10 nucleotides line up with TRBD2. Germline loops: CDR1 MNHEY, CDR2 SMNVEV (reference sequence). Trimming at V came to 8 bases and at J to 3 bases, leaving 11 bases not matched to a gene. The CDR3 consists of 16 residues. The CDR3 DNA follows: TGTGCCAGCGGGTCCCTAGCGGGAGTTGGGACAGATACGCAGTATTTT. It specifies CASGSLAGVGTDTQYF.

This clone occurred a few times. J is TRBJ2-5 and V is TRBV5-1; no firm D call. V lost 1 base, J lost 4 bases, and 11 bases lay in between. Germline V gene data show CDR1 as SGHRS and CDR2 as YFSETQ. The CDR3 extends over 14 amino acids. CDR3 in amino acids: CASSLRSPGETQYF. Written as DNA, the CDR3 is TGCGCCAGCAGCTTGAGAAGTCCGGGAGAGACCCAGTACTTC.

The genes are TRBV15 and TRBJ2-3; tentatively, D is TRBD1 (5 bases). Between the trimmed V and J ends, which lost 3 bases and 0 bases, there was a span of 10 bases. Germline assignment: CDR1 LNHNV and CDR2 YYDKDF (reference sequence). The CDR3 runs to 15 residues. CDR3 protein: CATSRGHGSTDTQYF. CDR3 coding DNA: TGTGCCACCAGCAGGGGGCATGGGAGCACAGATACGCAGTATTTT.

CDR3 amino acids: CASSLAGGSTEAFF. In DNA form, the CDR3 reads TGTGCCAGCAGCTTAGCGGGGGGCAGCACTGAAGCTTTCTTT. The genes are TRBV7-6 and TRBJ1-1; D is possibly TRBD1 (6 bases). Germline V gene lookup returns CDR1 SGHVS and CDR2 FNYEAQ. V was cut by 0 bases and J by 4 bases, with 9 bases left in between. This CDR3 comprises 14 residues.

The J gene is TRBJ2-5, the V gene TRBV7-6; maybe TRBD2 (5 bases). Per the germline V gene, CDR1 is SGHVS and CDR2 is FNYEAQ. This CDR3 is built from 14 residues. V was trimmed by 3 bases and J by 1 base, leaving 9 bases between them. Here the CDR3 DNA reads TGTGCCAGCAGCTTCCCCAGCGGCCAAGAGACCCAGTACTTC. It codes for CASSFPSGQETQYF.

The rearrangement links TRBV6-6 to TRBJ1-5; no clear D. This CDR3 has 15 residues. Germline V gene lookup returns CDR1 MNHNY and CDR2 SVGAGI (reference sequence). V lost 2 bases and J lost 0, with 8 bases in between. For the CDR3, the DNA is TGTGCCAGCAGTTACGGGTCGAATAGCAATCAGCCCCAGCATTTT. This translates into CASSYGSNSNQPQHF.

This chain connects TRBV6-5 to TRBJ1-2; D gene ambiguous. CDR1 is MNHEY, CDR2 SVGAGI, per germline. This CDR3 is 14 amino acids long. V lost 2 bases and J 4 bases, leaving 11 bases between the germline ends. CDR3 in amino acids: CASSYADTRYGYTF. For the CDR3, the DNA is TGTGCCAGCAGTTACGCGGATACACGCTATGGCTACACCTTC.

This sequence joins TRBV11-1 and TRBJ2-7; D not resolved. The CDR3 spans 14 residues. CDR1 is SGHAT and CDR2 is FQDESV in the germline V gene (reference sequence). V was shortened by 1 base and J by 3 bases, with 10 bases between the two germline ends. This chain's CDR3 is CASSLGGRGYEQYF. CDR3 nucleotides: TGTGCCAGCAGCTTAGGTGGACGAGGCTACGAGCAGTACTTC.

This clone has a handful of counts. The CDR3: CASSYSGTGPHEQYF. For the CDR3, the DNA is TGTGCCAGCAGTTACTCCGGGACAGGGCCCCACGAGCAGTACTTC. The V gene is TRBV6-6, the J gene TRBJ2-7; 9 positions agree with TRBD1. Germline CDR1 MNHNY, CDR2 SVGAGI (reference sequence). The CDR3 runs 15 residues. The trim removed 0 bases at V and 5 bases at J, leaving 5 bases unmatched.

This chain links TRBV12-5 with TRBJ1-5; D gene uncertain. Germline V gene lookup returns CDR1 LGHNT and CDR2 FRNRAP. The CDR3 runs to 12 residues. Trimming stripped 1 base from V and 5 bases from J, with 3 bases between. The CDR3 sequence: CASGLEYQPQHF. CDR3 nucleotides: TGTGCTAGTGGTTTGGAATATCAGCCCCAGCATTTT.

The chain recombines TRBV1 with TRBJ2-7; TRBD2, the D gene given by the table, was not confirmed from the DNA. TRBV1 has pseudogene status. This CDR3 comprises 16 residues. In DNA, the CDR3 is TGCACCAGCTGGGTTAGCGGTACAATTTCGTACTACGAGCAGTACTTC. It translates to CTSWVSGTISYYEQYF.

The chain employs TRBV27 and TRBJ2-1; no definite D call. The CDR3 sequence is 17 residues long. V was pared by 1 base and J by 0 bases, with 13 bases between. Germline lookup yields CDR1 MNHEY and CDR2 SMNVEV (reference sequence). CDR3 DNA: TGTGCCAGCAGTTTATTCGGAAGGGCAATCTCCTACAATGAGCAGTTCTTC. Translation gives CASSLFGRAISYNEQFF.

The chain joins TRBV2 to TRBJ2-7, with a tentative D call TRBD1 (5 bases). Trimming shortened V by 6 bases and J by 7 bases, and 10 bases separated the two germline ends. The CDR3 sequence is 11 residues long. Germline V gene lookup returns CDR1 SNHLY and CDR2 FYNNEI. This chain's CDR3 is CASSYDSEQYF. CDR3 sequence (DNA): TGTGCCAGCAGCTACGACAGTGAGCAGTACTTC.

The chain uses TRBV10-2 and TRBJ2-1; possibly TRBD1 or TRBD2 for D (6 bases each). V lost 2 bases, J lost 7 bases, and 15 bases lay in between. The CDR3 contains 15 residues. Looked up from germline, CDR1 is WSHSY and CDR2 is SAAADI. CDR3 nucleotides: TGCGCCAGCAGTGAGCGGGGGCGTTTAGGGAATGAGCAGTTCTTC. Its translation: CASSERGRLGNEQFF.

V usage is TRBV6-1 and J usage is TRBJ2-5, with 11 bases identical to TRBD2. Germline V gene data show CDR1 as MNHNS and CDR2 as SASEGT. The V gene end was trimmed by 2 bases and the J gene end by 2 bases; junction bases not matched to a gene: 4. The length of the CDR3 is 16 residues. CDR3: CASSELAGGPQETQYF. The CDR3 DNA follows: TGTGCCAGCAGTGAATTAGCGGGAGGGCCTCAAGAGACCCAGTACTTC.